Below are 27 T cell receptor beta chains sequenced from a single sample in a study of vaccination effects on CD4 cells after COVID-19. Their antigen targets remain unknown. ViraFEST assay sequencing came after antigen-specific CD4+ T cells were expanded with viral peptide pools. Between days 9 and 11 of culture, CD4+ T cells were separated out. TCRdb's copy holds only in-frame clones and misses some; the assay was immunoSEQ multiplex PCR. In the table there are about 31,000 clones, roughly two thirds of which are singletons. Sequenced material: CD4+ T cells from PBMCs cultured with HCoV-229E spike peptides, taken before COVID-19 vaccination. Every receptor here comes from a human donor who received a COVID-19 vaccine.

This clone was seen a single time. The chain uses TRBV29-1 and TRBJ2-2; 10 bases agree with TRBD2. The CDR3 has 15 residues. The junction had 7 bases not matched to a gene; V was cut back by 6 bases and J by 3 bases. CDR1 SQVTM and CDR2 ANQGSEA come from the germline V gene. In nucleotides, the CDR3 is TGCAGCGTACCCAGCGGGGGGGCCTACACCGGGGAGCTGTTTTTT. Its translation: CSVPSGGAYTGELFF.

CDR3 coding DNA: TGTGCCAGCACCCCGGACGGGGTCGGGCAAGAGACCCAGTACTTC. Its protein is CASTPDGVGQETQYF. The genes are TRBV7-9 and TRBJ2-5, with TRBD2 as a possible D gene (5 bases). The V gene lost 7 bases and the J gene lost 2 bases, with 17 bases spanning the gap. Germline lookup yields CDR1 SEHNR and CDR2 FQNEAQ (reference sequence). The CDR3 runs 15 residues. The full variable domain, in which reference TRBV7-9 and TRBJ2-5 provide the parts outside the CDR3, is DTGVSQNPRHKITKRGQNVTFRCDPISEHNRLYWYRQTLGQGPEFLTYFQNEAQLEKSRLLSDRFSAERPKGSFSTLEIQRTEQGDSAMYLCASTPDGVGQETQYFGPGTRLLVL.

In its sample, this clone was seen a few times. The CDR3 DNA sequence: TGTGCCAGCAGTGAAGCAGGGGGCGCCACCCAGTACTTC. Translated: CASSEAGGATQYF. The chain recombines TRBV2 with TRBJ2-5; 7 nucleotides match TRBD1. Per germline, CDR1 SNHLY and CDR2 FYNNEI. Trimming at V came to 0 bases and at J to 8 bases, leaving 3 bases not matched to a gene. The CDR3 length is 13 residues. Full variable domain (rest looked up from reference TRBV2 and TRBJ2-5): EPEVTQTPSHQVTQMGQEVILRCVPISNHLYFYWYRQILGQKVEFLVSFYNNEISEKSEIFDDQFSVERPDGSNFTLKIRSTKLEDSAMYFCASSEAGGATQYFGPGTRLLVL.

This clone was recorded at least ten times. CDR3 bases: TGTGCCAGCAGCGTACTCGGGACTAGCGGGAACACCGGGGAGCTGTTTTTT. This translates into CASSVLGTSGNTGELFF. The rearrangement uses TRBV9 and TRBJ2-2; 11 bases are a match to TRBD2. The trim removed 1 base at V and 1 base at J, leaving 3 bases unmatched. The CDR3 is 17 residues long. Germline values: CDR1 SGDLS, CDR2 YYNGEE.

The V gene is TRBV6-6, the J gene TRBJ1-4; TRBD1 aligns across 8 bases. CDR3 length: 18 amino acids. CDR1 is MNHNY, CDR2 SVGAGI, per germline (reference sequence). J lost 2 bases, V lost 5 bases, and 13 bases had no gene match. CDR3 coding DNA: TGTGCCAGCAGTCAGAAAACACAGGGGGGGCTGACTAATGAAAAACTGTTTTTT. As protein: CASSQKTQGGLTNEKLFF.

This clone was observed a single time. CDR3 sequence (DNA): TGTGCCAGCAGTGAAAGATGGACAGGGTTCTACGAGCAGTACTTC. Protein sequence: CASSERWTGFYEQYF. The chain joins TRBV6-1 to TRBJ2-7; 8 bases agree with TRBD1. The V gene's germline CDR1 is MNHNS and CDR2 SASEGT. The CDR3 has 15 residues. The J segment lost 3 bases and the V segment lost 2 bases, leaving 6 bases of the junction unmatched.

The chain couples TRBV15 to TRBJ2-3; D is unresolved. With 1 base removed from V and 6 bases from J, the gap between germline ends came to 8 bases. This CDR3 has 13 amino acids. Looked up from germline, CDR1 is LNHNV and CDR2 is YYDKDF (reference sequence). This chain's CDR3 is CATSRGGTDTQYF. In DNA form, the CDR3 reads TGTGCCACCAGCAGAGGTGGTACGGATACGCAGTATTTT.

The chain is built from TRBV6-2 or TRBV6-3 and TRBJ1-4, with a weak D call TRBD1 (5 bases). The germline V gene has CDR1 MNHEY and CDR2 SVGEGT. The CDR3 contains 16 residues. The V end was cut by 0 bases, the J end by 8 bases, with 16 bases between. The CDR3 loop reads CASSYSTTEGTEKLFF. CDR3 sequence (DNA): TGTGCCAGCAGTTACTCTACAACGGAGGGGACCGAAAAACTGTTTTTT.

The chain is built from TRBV15 and TRBJ1-1; TRBD1 might be the D (6 bases). V lost 2 bases to trimming and J lost 0 bases, with 10 bases between them. The length of the CDR3 is 15 residues. Germline CDR1 is LNHNV and CDR2 is YYDKDF (reference sequence). CDR3 sequence: CATSRSQGMNTEAFF. CDR3 bases: TGTGCCACCAGCAGAAGCCAGGGGATGAACACTGAAGCTTTCTTT.

This clone occurred a few times. This chain joins TRBV6-6 and TRBJ2-7, with 14 bases lining up with TRBD2. The CDR3 totals 15 residues. V gave up 5 bases and J gave up 3 bases; unmatched junction bases: 3. The germline V gene encodes CDR1 MNHNY and CDR2 SVGAGI (reference sequence). The CDR3 reads CASSRGTSGSYEQYF. Here the CDR3 DNA reads TGTGCCAGCAGTCGGGGGACTAGCGGGAGCTACGAGCAGTACTTC.

This clone was observed a few times. V and J are TRBV19 and TRBJ1-1; TRBD1 matches at 8 bases. The CDR3 loop spans 16 amino acids. J gave up 0 bases and V 5 bases, and 8 bases lay outside the gene matches. In germline, CDR1 is LNHDA, CDR2 SQIVND (reference sequence). This chain's CDR3 is CASSGSRTGMNTEAFF. The CDR3 DNA is TGTGCCAGTAGTGGATCCCGGACAGGGATGAACACTGAAGCTTTCTTT.

The chain joins TRBV11-2 to TRBJ1-1; D uncertain. This CDR3 region has 13 residues. The ends were cut back, 1 base at V and 5 bases at J, with 8 bases in the middle. Germline-derived CDR1 and CDR2 are SGHAT and FQNNGV. This CDR3 is CASSLGPQTEAFF. The CDR3 region has the DNA TGTGCCAGCAGCTTAGGTCCACAGACTGAAGCTTTCTTT.

J is TRBJ2-1 and V is TRBV15; 8 bases are a match to TRBD2. CDR1 and CDR2 from the germline V gene are LNHNV and YYDKDF (reference sequence). The length of the CDR3 is 14 residues. Losses at the gene ends were 3 bases for V and 9 bases for J; bases not matched to a gene: 7. CDR3 loop: CATSSPNRGGEQFF. DNA for the CDR3: TGTGCCACCAGCAGTCCCAATCGGGGGGGTGAGCAGTTCTTC. The whole variable domain, remainder taken from reference TRBV15 and TRBJ2-1, is DAMVIQNPRYQVTQFGKPVTLSCSQTLNHNVMYWYQQKSSQAPKLLFHYYDKDFNNEADTPDNFQSRRPNTSFCFLDIRSPGLGDTAMYLCATSSPNRGGEQFFGPGTRLTVL.

The table lists this clone with a few counts. The rearrangement links TRBV4-2 to TRBJ1-1; perhaps TRBD1 as D (6 bases). V lost 2 bases and J 2 bases, leaving 12 bases between the germline ends. This CDR3 contains 15 residues. The germline V gene encodes CDR1 LGHNA and CDR2 YNFKEQ. CDR3 sequence (DNA): TGTGCCAGCAGCCAATATAGGGGGGCCAACACTGAAGCTTTCTTT. This sequence encodes CASSQYRGANTEAFF.

This clone has a single count. The chain combines TRBV10-3 with TRBJ1-5; D gene ambiguous. V was shortened by 4 bases and J by 6 bases, with 10 bases between the two germline ends. The length of the CDR3 is 13 residues. In germline, CDR1 is ENHRY, CDR2 SYGVKD. DNA of the CDR3: TGTGCCATCAGTGGAAAAGGGTCTCAGCCCCAGCATTTT. Its translation: CAISGKGSQPQHF.

This chain joins TRBV10-3 and TRBJ2-1; 8 bases match TRBD2. J was trimmed by 8 bases and V by 3 bases; bases with no gene match: 6. The germline gives CDR1 ENHRY, CDR2 SYGVKD. CDR3 length equals 14 residues. CDR3 sequence reads: CAISEGLAGDEQFF. The CDR3 nucleotides are TGTGCCATCAGTGAAGGTCTAGCGGGCGATGAGCAGTTCTTC.

The chain uses TRBV4-1 and TRBJ2-1; no definite D call. Trimming pared 1 base from V and 0 bases from J, leaving 10 bases between. The CDR3 covers 16 residues. Germline loops: CDR1 MGHRA, CDR2 YSYEKL. The CDR3 nucleotides read TGCGCCAGCAGCCAAGTCGACTTAGTCTCCTACAATGAGCAGTTCTTC. Translated, it gives CASSQVDLVSYNEQFF.

This chain joins TRBV19 and TRBJ2-3; D gene ambiguous. V was trimmed by 1 base and J by 0 bases, leaving 5 bases between them. The V gene's germline CDR1 is LNHDA and CDR2 SQIVND (reference sequence). This CDR3 has 14 residues. The CDR3 is CASSIGGSTDTQYF. The CDR3 DNA is TGTGCCAGTAGTATAGGTGGAAGCACAGATACGCAGTATTTT. Full variable domain (missing parts from reference TRBV19 and TRBJ2-3): DGGITQSPKYLFRKEGQNVTLSCEQNLNHDAMYWYRQDPGQGLRLIYYSQIVNDFQKGDIAEGYSVSREKKESFPLTVTSAQKNPTAFYLCASSIGGSTDTQYFGPGTRLTVL.

The chain recombines TRBV12-5 with TRBJ2-1, with D possibly being TRBD1 (6 bases). In germline, CDR1 is LGHNT, CDR2 FRNRAP. This CDR3 spans 15 amino acids. Trimming took off 1 base at V and 8 bases at J, with 15 bases between the two ends. This CDR3 reads CASGLGRGWNDEQFF. The CDR3 nucleotides read TGTGCTAGTGGTTTGGGCAGGGGTTGGAACGATGAGCAGTTCTTC.

The gene calls are TRBV12-3 or TRBV12-4 and TRBJ1-6; D remains unclear. V lost 5 bases and J 7 bases, leaving 9 bases between the germline ends. This CDR3 region has 13 residues. CDR3 in amino acids: CASSPGGNSPLHF. The DNA of the CDR3 is TGTGCCAGCAGTCCCGGTGGAAATTCACCCCTCCACTTT.

This clone has a handful of counts. Other DNA sequences in this sample translate to the same CDR3. This chain joins TRBV14 and TRBJ1-3; a possible D gene is TRBD1 (5 bases). The germline CDR1 and CDR2 sequences are SGHDN and FVKESK. This CDR3 has 14 residues. Deletions cut 6 bases from V and 2 bases from J, with 11 bases between. In nucleotides, the CDR3 is TGTGCCAGCAGTCCCTTGGGGCCTGGAAACACCATATATTTT. Protein sequence: CASSPLGPGNTIYF. The full variable domain, its missing parts supplied by reference TRBV14 and TRBJ1-3, is EAGVTQFPSHSVIEKGQTVTLRCDPISGHDNLYWYRRVMGKEIKFLLHFVKESKQDESGMPNNRFLAERTGGTYSTLKVQPAELEDSGVYFCASSPLGPGNTIYFGEGSWLTVV.

This chain uses TRBV4-3 with TRBJ2-3; D is perhaps TRBD2 (5 bases). The V end lost 0 bases, the J end lost 5 bases, and 9 bases lay between the germline ends. This CDR3 spans 14 amino acids. Germline CDR1 reads LGHNA; CDR2 reads YSLEER. This CDR3 is CASSQDGAGDTQYF. The CDR3 DNA reads TGCGCCAGCAGCCAAGATGGCGCGGGAGATACGCAGTATTTT.

Notes on this clone: Other DNA sequences from this sample encode an identical CDR3 as well. The V and J genes are TRBV7-2 and TRBJ2-2; no definite D call. This CDR3 spans 13 amino acids. Germline lookup yields CDR1 SGHTA and CDR2 FQGNSA. The V end was cut by 5 bases, the J end by 9 bases, with 13 bases between. CDR3 amino acids: CASSLRGNRELFF. CDR3 nucleotides: TGTGCCAGCAGCCTCCGTGGCAACAGGGAGCTGTTTTTT.

The chain recombines TRBV6-1 with TRBJ1-1, with TRBD1 matching 8 bases. The trim removed 3 bases at V and 7 bases at J, leaving 10 bases unmatched. From germline, CDR1 is MNHNS and CDR2 SASEGT. CDR3 length: 15 residues. The CDR3 DNA reads TGTGCCAGCAGTGAGGCTTGGGGCAGGGGGCTTGAAGCTTTCTTT. Translated: CASSEAWGRGLEAFF.

The V and J genes are TRBV14 and TRBJ1-4; weak D call: TRBD1 (5 bases). The germline CDR1 and CDR2 sequences are SGHDN and FVKESK. This CDR3 comprises 14 residues. V shed 3 bases and J shed 12 bases, with 17 bases lying between them. The CDR3 protein is CASSQPGLPAELFF. Written as DNA, the CDR3 is TGTGCCAGCAGCCAGCCGGGACTACCTGCCGAACTGTTTTTT.

The table lists this clone with a few counts. V is TRBV28 and J is TRBJ1-2, with 10 bases matching TRBD1. The V segment lost 3 bases and the J segment 4 bases; nucleotides outside the gene matches: 11. Germline V gene data show CDR1 as MDHEN and CDR2 as SYDVKM. The CDR3 covers 17 residues. The CDR3 DNA sequence: TGTGCCAGCAGTTTTCGGGACAGGGGCCCCTCCGGCTATGGCTACACCTTC. The encoded protein is CASSFRDRGPSGYGYTF.

The rearrangement links TRBV19 to TRBJ2-2; the match to TRBD1 covers 7 bases. The length of the CDR3 is 14 residues. V was pared by 3 bases and J by 8 bases, with 6 bases of the junction left unmatched. Per germline, CDR1 LNHDA and CDR2 SQIVND (reference sequence). In DNA form, the CDR3 reads TGTGCCAGTAGTATTTTCAGGGGGAAGGGGGAGCTGTTTTTT. It yields the protein CASSIFRGKGELFF.